A selection of T cell receptor beta chains follows, all from one sample in a study of shared clonotypes between healthy human individuals. Here immunoSEQ multiplex PCR was the method, and the copy in TCRdb shows in-frame clones only, minus some. Of 400,000 to 500,000 clones in the sample, around 80% were seen once. Sequenced sample: PBMCs. These receptors all stem from a woman aged 40 to 55 in good health. Some clones in this sample may be carry-over from other donors' samples. Each CDR3 is given with its conserved first and last residue. Each record gives: J gene, D gene, V gene, CDR3 protein. D genes are given only for firm matches.

TRBJ1-5 . TRBV7-2 CAITIEGMGNQPQHF
TRBJ2-5 TRBD2 TRBV19 CASSLTSGSLIETQYF
TRBJ1-5 TRBD1 TRBV27 CASSPGQLNQPQHF
TRBJ2-3 TRBD1 TRBV12-5 CASGRGQITDTQYF
TRBJ2-5 TRBD2 TRBV6-1 CASSRLAGDMETQYF
TRBJ2-5 . TRBV7-6 CASSLGGIGETQYF
TRBJ2-2 . TRBV7-9 CASSHPGLQDGSGELFF
TRBJ2-7 . TRBV4-1 CASSQASIAYEQYF
TRBJ2-7 . TRBV19 CASSIAGRGYEQYF
TRBJ1-5 . TRBV6-1 CASSVVGPGQPQHF
TRBJ2-5 . TRBV19 CASSIDTGSGETQYF
TRBJ2-1 . TRBV7-8 CASSLLRGLPSYNEQFF
TRBJ1-5 TRBD1 TRBV28 CASTRDRAQPQHF
TRBJ2-3 TRBD2 TRBV29-1 CSVQSGLAGATDTQYF
TRBJ2-3 . TRBV5-4 CASRPSGYTDTQYF
TRBJ2-4 . TRBV6-5 CASSYSWGEAKNIQYF
TRBJ1-3 . TRBV7-2 CASSSDSSSGNTIYF
TRBJ2-7 . TRBV27 CASGRYLVEQYF
TRBJ2-2 . TRBV7-2 CASSLSGTQNTGELFF
TRBJ2-3 TRBD2 TRBV5-1 CASSFTSGLTDTQYF
TRBJ2-5 . TRBV2 CASRWTEQETQYF
TRBJ2-7 TRBD1 TRBV18 CASSPKERTGSWEQYF
TRBJ1-2 . TRBV19 CASSPSPGAYGYTF
TRBJ1-5 TRBD1 TRBV6-1 CASSDLGTGKLNQPQHF
TRBJ2-6 . TRBV7-9 CASSSARSPGANVLTF
TRBJ2-2 TRBD1 TRBV5-6 CASSLGTGTANTGELFF
TRBJ2-4 TRBD2 TRBV11-1 CASSSAGTSSDIQYF
TRBJ2-2 . TRBV10-3 CAISESLSNTGELFF
TRBJ2-1 . TRBV7-8 CASSLITGGRNEQFF
TRBJ2-6 . TRBV4-2 CASSQQGPQDPGANVLTF
TRBJ1-2 . TRBV18 CASSPGAENYGYTF
TRBJ2-1 TRBD1 TRBV7-9 CASSFRDRGPGNEQFF
TRBJ2-2 TRBD2 TRBV2 CASSERSSGSNGELFF
TRBJ1-2 . TRBV15 CATSRERGLTYGYTF
TRBJ2-2 TRBD1 TRBV27 CASSESGGNTGELFF
TRBJ1-3 . TRBV14 CASSQVRDHYSGNTIYF
TRBJ2-7 . TRBV7-2 CASSLGLASRYYVQYF
TRBJ1-1 . TRBV4-2 CASSQGGGGYEAFF
TRBJ1-1 . TRBV28 CASTPFDWNTEAFF
TRBJ2-3 TRBD2 TRBV11-1 CASSLEGLAGGLTDTQYF
TRBJ2-7 TRBD1 TRBV7-2 CASSPGQGIFYEQYF
TRBJ1-3 . TRBV7-2 CASSLQGGSGNTIYF
TRBJ2-7 TRBD2 TRBV6-1 CASGGLAGVPEEQYF
TRBJ2-4 . TRBV5-4 CASSLGAGAKNIQYF
TRBJ1-2 . TRBV30 CAWSVQTYGYTF
TRBJ2-7 TRBD1 TRBV27 CASRAQGQGYEQYF